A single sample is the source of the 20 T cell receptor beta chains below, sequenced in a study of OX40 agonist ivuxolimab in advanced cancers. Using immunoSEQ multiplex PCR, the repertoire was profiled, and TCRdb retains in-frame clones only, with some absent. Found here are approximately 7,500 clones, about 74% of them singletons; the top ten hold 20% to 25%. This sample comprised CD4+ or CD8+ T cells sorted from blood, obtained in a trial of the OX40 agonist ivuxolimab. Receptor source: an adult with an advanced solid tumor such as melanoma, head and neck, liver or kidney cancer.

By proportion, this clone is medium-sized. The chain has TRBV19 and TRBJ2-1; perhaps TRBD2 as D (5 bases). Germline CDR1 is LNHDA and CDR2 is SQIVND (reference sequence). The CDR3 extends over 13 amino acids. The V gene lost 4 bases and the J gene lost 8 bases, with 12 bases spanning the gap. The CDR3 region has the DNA TGTGCCAGTAGTACCCTGGGGAGCGATGAGCAGTTCTTC. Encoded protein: CASSTLGSDEQFF.

Written as DNA, the CDR3 is TGTGCCAGCAGTGTAAGGGGGGGGGACGGGGAGCTGTTTTTT. Amino acid sequence: CASSVRGGDGELFF. This chain links TRBV2 with TRBJ2-2, with D tentatively TRBD2 (7 bases). CDR3 length: 14 residues. Trimming shortened V by 4 bases and J by 7 bases, and 13 bases separated the two germline ends. Germline assignment: CDR1 SNHLY and CDR2 FYNNEI.

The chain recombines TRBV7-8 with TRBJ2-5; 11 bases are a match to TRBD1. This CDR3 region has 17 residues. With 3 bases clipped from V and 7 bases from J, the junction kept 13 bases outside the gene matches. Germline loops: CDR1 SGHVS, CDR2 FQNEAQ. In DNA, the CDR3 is TGTGCCAGCAGCTTCAGAGACGCGGGACAGGGGGACCTGACCCAGTACTTC. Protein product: CASSFRDAGQGDLTQYF. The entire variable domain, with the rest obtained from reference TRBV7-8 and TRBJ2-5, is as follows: GAGVSQSPRYKVAKRGQDVALRCDPISGHVSLFWYQQALGQGPEFLTYFQNEAQLDKSGLPSDRFFAERPEGSVSTLKIQRTQQEDSAVYLCASSFRDAGQGDLTQYFGPGTRLLVL.

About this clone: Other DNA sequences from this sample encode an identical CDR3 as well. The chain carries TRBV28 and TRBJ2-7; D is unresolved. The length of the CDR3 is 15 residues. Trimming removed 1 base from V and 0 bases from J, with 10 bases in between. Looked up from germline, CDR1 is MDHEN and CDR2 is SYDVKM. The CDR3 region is CASSLYQESSYEQYF. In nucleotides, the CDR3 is TGTGCCAGCAGTTTATACCAGGAAAGCTCCTACGAGCAGTACTTC.

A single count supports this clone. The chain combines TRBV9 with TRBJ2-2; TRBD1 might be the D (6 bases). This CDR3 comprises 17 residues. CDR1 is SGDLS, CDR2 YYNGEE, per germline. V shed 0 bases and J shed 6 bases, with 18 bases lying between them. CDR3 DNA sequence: TGTGCCAGCAGCGTAGGAGGCATTTGGGGGCGGGCCGGGGAGCTGTTTTTT. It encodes CASSVGGIWGRAGELFF.

The CDR3 spells CASSPGGPWTGELFF. In nucleotides, the CDR3 is TGTGCCAGCAGCCCGGGGGGGCCGTGGACCGGGGAGCTGTTTTTT. The chain uses TRBV9 and TRBJ2-2; 8 nucleotides align to TRBD2. CDR1 and CDR2 (germline): SGDLS, YYNGEE. After removal of 4 bases from V and 5 bases from J, the junction contained 7 bases not matched to a gene. The CDR3 loop spans 15 amino acids.

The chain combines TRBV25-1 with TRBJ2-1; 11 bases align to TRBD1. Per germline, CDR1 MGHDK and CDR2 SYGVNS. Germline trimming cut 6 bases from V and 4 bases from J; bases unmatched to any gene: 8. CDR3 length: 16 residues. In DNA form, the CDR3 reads TGTGCCAGCAGCGGAGCCGGGACAGGGGGGTACAATGAGCAGTTCTTC. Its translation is CASSGAGTGGYNEQFF. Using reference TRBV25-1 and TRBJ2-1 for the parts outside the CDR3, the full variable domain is EADIYQTPRYLVIGTGKKITLECSQTMGHDKMYWYQQDPGMELHLIHYSYGVNSTEKGDLSSESTVSRIRTEHFPLTLESARPSHTSQYLCASSGAGTGGYNEQFFGPGTRLTVL.

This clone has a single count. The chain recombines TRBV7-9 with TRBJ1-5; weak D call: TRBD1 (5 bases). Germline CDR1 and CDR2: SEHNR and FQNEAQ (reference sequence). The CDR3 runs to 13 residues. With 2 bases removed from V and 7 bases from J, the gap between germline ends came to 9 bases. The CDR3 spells CASSLRRDQPQHF. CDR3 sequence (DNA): TGTGCCAGCAGCTTACGGCGGGACCAGCCCCAGCATTTT.

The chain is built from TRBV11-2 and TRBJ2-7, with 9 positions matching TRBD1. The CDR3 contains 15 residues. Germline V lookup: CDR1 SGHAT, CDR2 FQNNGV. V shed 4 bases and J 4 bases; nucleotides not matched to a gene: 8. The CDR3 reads CASSYGTGTGYEQYF. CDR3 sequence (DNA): TGTGCCAGCAGCTACGGGACAGGGACCGGGTACGAGCAGTACTTC.

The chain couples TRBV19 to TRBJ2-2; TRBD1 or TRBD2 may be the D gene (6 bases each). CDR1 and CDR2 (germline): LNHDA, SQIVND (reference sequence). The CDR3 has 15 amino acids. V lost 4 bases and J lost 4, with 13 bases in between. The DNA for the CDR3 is TGTGCCAGTAGTAATTCGAGGGGGGTCACCGGGGAGCTGTTTTTT. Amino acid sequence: CASSNSRGVTGELFF.

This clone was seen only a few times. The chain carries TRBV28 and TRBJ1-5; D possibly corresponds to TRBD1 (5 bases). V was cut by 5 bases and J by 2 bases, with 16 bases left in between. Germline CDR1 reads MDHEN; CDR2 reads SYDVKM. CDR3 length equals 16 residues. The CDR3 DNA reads TGTGCCAGCAGTCAGTCGGCGGCCAGGGGCAATCAGCCCCAGCATTTT. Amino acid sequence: CASSQSAARGNQPQHF.

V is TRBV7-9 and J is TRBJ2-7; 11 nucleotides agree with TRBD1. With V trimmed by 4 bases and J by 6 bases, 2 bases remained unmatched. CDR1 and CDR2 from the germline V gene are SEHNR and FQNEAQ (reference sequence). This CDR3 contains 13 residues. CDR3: CASSSDRGLEQYF. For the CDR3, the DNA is TGTGCCAGCAGCTCGGACAGGGGGCTCGAGCAGTACTTC.

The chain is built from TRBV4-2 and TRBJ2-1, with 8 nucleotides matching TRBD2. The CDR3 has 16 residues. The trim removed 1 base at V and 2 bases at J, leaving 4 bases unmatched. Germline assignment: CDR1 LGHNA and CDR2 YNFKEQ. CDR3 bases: TGTGCCAGCAGCCAAGTGTCGGGAGGGCCCTACAATGAGCAGTTCTTC. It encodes CASSQVSGGPYNEQFF.

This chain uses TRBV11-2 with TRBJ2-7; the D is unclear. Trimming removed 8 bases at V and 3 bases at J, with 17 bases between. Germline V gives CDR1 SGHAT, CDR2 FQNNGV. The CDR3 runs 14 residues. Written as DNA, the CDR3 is TGTGCCAGCCTCCCTTTCGTGGAGCACTACGAGCAGTACTTC. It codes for CASLPFVEHYEQYF.

CDR3 bases: TGTGCCAGCAGTGCCTGGACAGGGGAATCGGGGGAGCAGTACTTC. Protein product: CASSAWTGESGEQYF. V is TRBV6-1 and J is TRBJ2-7, with 9 positions matching TRBD1. Unmatched junction bases numbered 11, after V lost 4 bases and J lost 7 bases. Germline V gene data show CDR1 as MNHNS and CDR2 as SASEGT. This CDR3 is 15 amino acids long.

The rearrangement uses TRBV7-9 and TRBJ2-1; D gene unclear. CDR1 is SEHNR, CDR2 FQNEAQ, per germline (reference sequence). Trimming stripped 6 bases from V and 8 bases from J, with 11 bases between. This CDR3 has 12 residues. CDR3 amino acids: CASSSRLDEQFF. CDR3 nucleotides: TGTGCCAGCAGTTCTCGCCTAGATGAGCAGTTCTTC.

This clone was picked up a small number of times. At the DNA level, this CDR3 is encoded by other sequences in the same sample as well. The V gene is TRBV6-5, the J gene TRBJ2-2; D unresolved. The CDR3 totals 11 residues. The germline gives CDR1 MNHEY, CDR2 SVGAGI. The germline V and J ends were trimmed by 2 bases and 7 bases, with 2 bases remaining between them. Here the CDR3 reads CASSYVGELFF. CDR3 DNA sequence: TGTGCCAGCAGTTACGTCGGGGAGCTGTTTTTT.

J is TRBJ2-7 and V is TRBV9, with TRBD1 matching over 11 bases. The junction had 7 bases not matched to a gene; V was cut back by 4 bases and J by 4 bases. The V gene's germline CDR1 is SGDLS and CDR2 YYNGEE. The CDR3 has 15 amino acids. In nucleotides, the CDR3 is TGTGCCAGCAGCCCTACCGGGACAGGGGGTTACGAGCAGTACTTC. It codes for CASSPTGTGGYEQYF. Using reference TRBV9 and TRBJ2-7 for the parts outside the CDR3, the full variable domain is DSGVTQTPKHLITATGQRVTLRCSPRSGDLSVYWYQQSLDQGLQFLIQYYNGEERAKGNILERFSAQQFPDLHSELNLSSLELGDSALYFCASSPTGTGGYEQYFGPGTRLTVT.

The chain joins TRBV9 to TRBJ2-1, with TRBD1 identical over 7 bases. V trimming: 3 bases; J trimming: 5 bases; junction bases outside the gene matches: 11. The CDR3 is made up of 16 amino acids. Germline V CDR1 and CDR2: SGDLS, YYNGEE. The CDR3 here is CASSETGTDFDNEQFF. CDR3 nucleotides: TGTGCCAGCAGCGAAACCGGGACAGATTTTGACAATGAGCAGTTCTTC.

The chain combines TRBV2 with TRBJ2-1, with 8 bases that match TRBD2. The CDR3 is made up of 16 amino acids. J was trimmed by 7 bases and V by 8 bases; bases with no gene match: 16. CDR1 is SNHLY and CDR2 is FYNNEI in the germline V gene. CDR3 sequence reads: CASHLPTGLVRNEQFF. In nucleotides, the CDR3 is TGTGCCAGCCATCTTCCCACGGGACTAGTCAGGAATGAGCAGTTCTTC.